Sequencing of this T cell receptor (beta chain) was carried out in a study of blood T cell repertoires in COVID-19. Study in general: The United States, Italy and Spain supplied acute and convalescent COVID-19 samples. From T cells, B-cell-depleted T cells, or PBMCs came the material, which was cDNA or gDNA.

Per the authors' pipeline: The authors estimated nucleated cell counts from reference gene primer amplification. The protocol was immunoSEQ multiplex PCR, while the TCRdb copy is restricted to in-frame clones and leaves out a portion. V and J calls and clone size are copied from that table; D and trimming were computed from the DNA. The repertoire holds roughly 140,000 clones, with just under 85% as singletons. The specimen was peripheral blood. This receptor was taken from a woman aged 40 to 50 with active or convalescent COVID-19.

The CDR3 loop reads CASSHIAGGYNEQFF. CDR3 nucleotides: TGTGCCAGCAGCCATATAGCGGGAGGGTACAATGAGCAGTTCTTC. This sequence joins TRBV11-3 and TRBJ2-1; 11 bases align to TRBD2. Germline CDR1 and CDR2: SGHNT and YENEEA. The V segment lost 5 bases and the J segment 4 bases; nucleotides outside the gene matches: 4. CDR3 size: 15 residues.